Below are 27 T cell receptor beta chains sequenced from a single sample in a study of CD8 T cells in Susac syndrome (dated 2019 in TCRdb). Library construction relied on the immunoSEQ multiplex PCR assay. RNA was extracted with the RNeasy kit and about 0.5 to 1 ug was reverse transcribed using random hexamers. Using fastp trimming at Q25 and MiXCR clonotype assembly, TCRdb reanalyzed the public sequencing data and kept in-frame beta chains. Rows matching on CDR3 protein sequence are summarized as one entry with the most common DNA and genes. The sample yields around 170,000 distinct CDR3 sequences; approximately 90% were counted once. In total, the top ten clones hold approximately 0.082% of the sample. The material sequenced was CD4+ T cells from PBMCs. The origin of the receptors is a human donor in good health.

This rearrangement joins TRBV5-6 to TRBJ2-3; 13 bases line up with TRBD2. V lost 5 bases, J lost 11 bases, and 8 bases stayed unmatched. The CDR3 extends over 14 amino acids. Germline loops: CDR1 SGHDT, CDR2 YYEEEE. The CDR3 DNA reads as TGTGCCAGCAGAAGACTAGCGGGGGGCCCCAGGCAGTATTTT. Translating gives CASRRLAGGPRQYF.

The rearrangement joins TRBV4-2 to TRBJ2-7; the D is unclear. Germline V gene data show CDR1 as LGHNA and CDR2 as YNFKEQ. There are 13 residues in the CDR3. Trimming stripped 0 bases from V and 2 bases from J, with 5 bases between. The CDR3 region has the DNA TGTGCCAGCAGCCAAGAAGTGGCCTACGAGCAGTACTTC. It encodes CASSQEVAYEQYF.

V usage is TRBV7-2 and J usage is TRBJ2-2; possibly TRBD2 for D (5 bases). The CDR3 loop spans 14 amino acids. Trimming removed 5 bases at V and 7 bases at J, with 14 bases between. Germline assignment: CDR1 SGHTA and CDR2 FQGNSA. The CDR3 is CASSPNRDNGELFF. In nucleotides, the CDR3 is TGTGCCAGCAGCCCCAACCGGGATAACGGGGAGCTGTTTTTT.

This rearrangement joins TRBV29-1 to TRBJ1-1; no clear D. The CDR3 runs 12 residues. V gave up 3 bases and J gave up 5 bases, with 10 bases separating them. Germline V gene sequence: CDR1 SQVTM, CDR2 ANQGSEA. The CDR3: CSVENWETEAFF. CDR3 bases: TGCAGCGTTGAGAATTGGGAAACTGAAGCTTTCTTT.

This chain joins TRBV29-1 and TRBJ1-1; D remains unclear. Germline CDR1 and CDR2: SQVTM and ANQGSEA. The CDR3 covers 12 residues. Deletions cut 0 bases from V and 11 bases from J, with 13 bases between. CDR3 DNA sequence: TGCAGCGTTGAAGATAGGTCGGCCGGCGCTTTCTTT. Residues: CSVEDRSAGAFF.

This clonotype was counted once. V is TRBV4-1 and J is TRBJ2-7; TRBD2 matches 13 bases. Germline lookup yields CDR1 MGHRA and CDR2 YSYEKL. V lost 5 bases, J lost 2 bases, and 6 bases stayed unmatched. There are 16 residues in the CDR3. CDR3 amino acids: CASSYRLAGGPYEQYF. CDR3 sequence (DNA): TGCGCCAGCAGCTACAGACTAGCGGGGGGTCCCTACGAGCAGTACTTC.

This rearrangement joins TRBV4-1 to TRBJ1-2; TRBD1 is a possible D gene (6 bases). Germline loops: CDR1 MGHRA, CDR2 YSYEKL. This CDR3 has 13 amino acids. The V gene lost 3 bases and the J gene lost 7 bases, with 12 bases spanning the gap. This chain's CDR3 is CASSHLQGGGYTF. The CDR3 nucleotides are TGCGCCAGCAGCCACCTACAGGGAGGTGGCTACACCTTC.

This clonotype was detected only once. The V call is TRBV4-3, the J call TRBJ1-2; the D gene is possibly TRBD1 (6 bases). V lost 0 bases to trimming and J lost 0 bases, with 17 bases between them. Per germline, CDR1 LGHNA and CDR2 YSLEER. The CDR3 is 18 amino acids. The CDR3 DNA follows: TGCGCCAGCAGCCAAGATCTGGTAGCAAGGACAGCTAACTATGGCTACACCTTC. Translation gives CASSQDLVARTANYGYTF.

The chain is built from TRBV7-9 and TRBJ2-2; D gene unclear. This CDR3 is 13 amino acids long. Germline-derived CDR1 and CDR2 are SEHNR and FQNEAQ (reference sequence). The ends were cut back, 4 bases at V and 8 bases at J, with 11 bases in the middle. The CDR3 sequence: CASSSHEQGELFF. For the CDR3, the DNA is TGTGCCAGCAGCTCCCACGAACAGGGGGAGCTGTTTTTT.

The gene calls are TRBV7-3 and TRBJ2-2; D is perhaps TRBD2 (6 bases). CDR3 length: 15 amino acids. Looked up from germline, CDR1 is SGHTA and CDR2 is FQGTGA. The V end was cut by 4 bases, the J end by 5 bases, with 14 bases between. This CDR3 reads CASSWAPGRTGELFF. The CDR3 DNA reads as TGTGCCAGCAGCTGGGCCCCGGGGAGGACCGGGGAGCTGTTTTTT.

The rearrangement uses TRBV12-3 or TRBV12-4 and TRBJ2-3; D not certain. The CDR3 loop spans 14 amino acids. With 9 bases removed from V and 0 bases from J, the gap between germline ends came to 13 bases. CDR3 bases: TGTGCCAGTCTTAGGAGCTCTAGCACAGATACGCAGTATTTT. Its protein product is CASLRSSSTDTQYF.

The chain uses TRBV7-9 and TRBJ1-1; no reliable D call. The V and J ends lost 5 bases and 4 bases respectively, with 8 bases between them. CDR1 and CDR2 from the germline V gene are SEHNR and FQNEAQ (reference sequence). The CDR3 is 12 residues long. CDR3 coding DNA: TGTGCCAGCAGCGATGGGAGCACTGAAGCTTTCTTT. This translates into CASSDGSTEAFF.

The chain has TRBV2 and TRBJ1-5; 10 bases agree with TRBD1. With V trimmed by 6 bases and J by 7 bases, 6 bases remained unmatched. This CDR3 spans 14 amino acids. CDR1 SNHLY and CDR2 FYNNEI come from the germline V gene. CDR3 region: CASSSTGGLQPQHF. Here the CDR3 DNA reads TGTGCCAGCAGCTCGACAGGGGGCTTGCAGCCCCAGCATTTT.

Only one count was recorded for this clonotype. This chain connects TRBV6-2 or TRBV6-3 to TRBJ2-7, with a tentative D call TRBD1 (5 bases). The CDR3 is made up of 13 amino acids. Per the germline V gene, CDR1 is MNHEY and CDR2 is SVGEGT. The V end lost 5 bases, the J end lost 0 bases, and 8 bases lay between the germline ends. CDR3 sequence (DNA): TGTGCCAGCAGTCGACAGACCTCCTACGAGCAGTACTTC. Its protein product is CASSRQTSYEQYF.

This chain connects TRBV3-1 to TRBJ2-7; the match to TRBD1 covers 11 bases. Germline-derived CDR1 and CDR2 are LGHDT and YNNKEL (reference sequence). CDR3 length: 15 residues. Trimming took 2 bases from V and 5 from J; bases not matched to a gene: 5. The CDR3 nucleotides read TGTGCCAGCAGCCAACAGGGACAGGGGGTCCACGAGCAGTACTTC. Its protein product is CASSQQGQGVHEQYF.

The chain has TRBV20-1 and TRBJ2-7; D may be TRBD2 (6 bases). The V gene lost 5 bases and the J gene lost 9 bases, with 20 bases spanning the gap. The CDR3 sequence is 13 residues long. CDR1 is DFQATT, CDR2 SNEGSKA, per germline (reference sequence). This CDR3 reads CSAVPGEQTRQYF. In nucleotides, the CDR3 is TGCAGTGCTGTGCCGGGAGAACAGACTAGGCAGTACTTC.

The sample holds a few counts of this clonotype. The rearrangement uses TRBV6-2 or TRBV6-3 and TRBJ2-3, with D uncertain. Germline values: CDR1 MNHEY, CDR2 SVGEGT. The V end was cut by 3 bases, the J end by 5 bases, with 6 bases between. This CDR3 is built from 12 residues. The CDR3 reads CASSYRGDTQYF. The CDR3 DNA is TGTGCCAGCAGTTATCGCGGAGATACGCAGTATTTT.

This clonotype was seen a few times. The rearrangement links TRBV30 to TRBJ2-7, with 11 bases identical to TRBD2. Germline values: CDR1 GTSNPN, CDR2 SVGIG (reference sequence). The CDR3 contains 18 residues. The V segment lost 3 bases and the J segment 0 bases; nucleotides outside the gene matches: 13. In DNA, the CDR3 is TGTGCCTGGAGCGAGCTAGCGGGGGGACGACAGAGCTCCTACGAGCAGTACTTC. Translation gives CAWSELAGGRQSSYEQYF.

This rearrangement joins TRBV2 to TRBJ2-6; D gene uncertain. Germline V gene sequence: CDR1 SNHLY, CDR2 FYNNEI. V shed 11 bases and J shed 0 bases, with 11 bases lying between them. The CDR3 consists of 14 residues. The DNA of the CDR3 is TGTGCCCCCTCCAAGGGCTCTGGGGCCAACGTCCTGACTTTC. This codes for CAPSKGSGANVLTF.

The V gene is TRBV2, the J gene TRBJ1-5, with a tentative D call TRBD1 (5 bases). V dropped 8 bases and J dropped 7 bases, with 18 bases sitting between them. The CDR3 length is 14 residues. Germline V gives CDR1 SNHLY, CDR2 FYNNEI. The CDR3 region has the DNA TGTGCCAGCCGAGAGGAGCAGGGTGGGCAGCCCCAGCATTTT. It is translated as CASREEQGGQPQHF.

The chain uses TRBV7-2 and TRBJ2-1; TRBD2 matches 11 bases. With V trimmed by 3 bases and J by 5 bases, 15 bases remained unmatched. Germline lookup yields CDR1 SGHTA and CDR2 FQGNSA. The CDR3 has 19 residues. The CDR3 sequence is CASSFRGGLAGGVNNEQFF. DNA of the CDR3: TGTGCCAGCAGCTTCCGCGGCGGGCTAGCGGGGGGTGTTAACAATGAGCAGTTCTTC.

This clonotype was recorded only once. The chain has TRBV11-2 and TRBJ1-2, with D perhaps TRBD1 (5 bases). Trimming left V 5 bases short and J 3 bases short, with 16 bases between. This CDR3 contains 15 residues. From germline, CDR1 is SGHAT and CDR2 FQNNGV. The CDR3 DNA follows: TGTGCCAGCAGCCTACCCGGGACTTACGACTATGGCTACACCTTC. Translation: CASSLPGTYDYGYTF.

The chain employs TRBV3-1 and TRBJ2-1; maybe TRBD2 (5 bases). V lost 1 base and J 4 bases, leaving 11 bases between the germline ends. The CDR3 spans 15 residues. Germline CDR1 and CDR2: LGHDT and YNNKEL (reference sequence). The CDR3 nucleotides read TGTGCCAGCAGCCAAGTTCCAGGCGGGTACAATGAGCAGTTCTTC. It translates to CASSQVPGGYNEQFF.

The rearrangement links TRBV6-2 or TRBV6-3 to TRBJ2-7, with D tentatively TRBD2 (5 bases). The CDR3 consists of 15 residues. CDR1 MNHEY and CDR2 SVGEGT come from the germline V gene. V was pared by 6 bases and J by 0 bases, with 15 bases between. CDR3 residues: CASSLLGGSSYEQYF. Written as DNA, the CDR3 is TGTGCCAGCAGCTTACTAGGCGGAAGCTCCTACGAGCAGTACTTC.

The chain uses TRBV2 and TRBJ2-5, with D tentatively TRBD1 or TRBD2 (6 bases each). Germline V lookup: CDR1 SNHLY, CDR2 FYNNEI. V lost 7 bases to trimming and J lost 4 bases, with 16 bases between them. The CDR3 contains 14 residues. The CDR3 DNA follows: TGTGCCAGCATGGGGGGCGGGGTTGTAGAGACCCAGTACTTC. Protein product: CASMGGGVVETQYF.

The V and J genes are TRBV18 and TRBJ2-7; 8 bases fit TRBD2. The V and J ends lost 3 bases and 2 bases, in that order; junction bases with no gene match: 6. This CDR3 is built from 15 residues. Germline V gene lookup returns CDR1 KGHSH and CDR2 LQKENI. The CDR3, as DNA: TGTGCCAGCTCACCCGCGGCGGGAGGAACCTACGAGCAGTACTTC. Amino acid sequence: CASSPAAGGTYEQYF.

This chain links TRBV14 with TRBJ1-2, with a weak D call TRBD1 (5 bases). The CDR3 spans 13 residues. The germline V and J ends were trimmed by 2 bases and 8 bases, with 12 bases remaining between them. The germline gives CDR1 SGHDN, CDR2 FVKESK. CDR3 sequence: CASSQSAREGYTF. CDR3 nucleotide sequence: TGTGCCAGCAGCCAATCGGCCAGGGAAGGCTACACCTTC.